This entry lists 20 T cell receptor beta chains sequenced from one sample in a study of cytomegalovirus exposure and HLA in healthy donors. The PCR employed 60 Vbeta primers together with 13 Jbeta primers. Generated by immunoSEQ multiplex PCR, the TCRdb table keeps only in-frame clones and is missing some. The data hold about 120,000 clones, with about 80% observed a single time. Material: PBMCs. Receptor source: a woman in her forties in good health and CMV-seropositive.

V and J are TRBV29-1 and TRBJ2-1; D may be TRBD1 (6 bases). V shed 8 bases and J shed 4 bases, with 18 bases lying between them. The CDR3 is 14 amino acids. Germline values: CDR1 SQVTM, CDR2 ANQGSEA. In nucleotides, the CDR3 is TGCAGCCTGTTGAAACGGGACAAGTACAATGAGCAGTTCTTC. Encoded protein: CSLLKRDKYNEQFF.

The chain couples TRBV11-2 to TRBJ2-5; 11 nucleotides align to TRBD1. The end of the DNA is better explained by TRBJ2-7, so the J call may be wrong. The CDR3 covers 16 residues. CDR1 and CDR2 (germline): SGHAT, FQNNGV. The CDR3 spells CASSPRDRGWLYEQYF. DNA for the CDR3: TGTGCCAGCAGCCCAAGGGACAGGGGGTGGCTCTACGAGCAGTACTTC.

V usage is TRBV2 and J usage is TRBJ1-5, with D hard to call. This CDR3 contains 14 residues. With 7 bases removed from V and 2 bases from J, the gap between germline ends came to 12 bases. Germline CDR1 is SNHLY and CDR2 is FYNNEI. The CDR3 nucleotides read TGTGCCAGCACCGGGGTAGGTGGCAATCAGCCCCAGCATTTT. Its translation is CASTGVGGNQPQHF.

This sequence joins TRBV5-1 and TRBJ2-4; 9 positions agree with TRBD1. Germline CDR1 and CDR2: SGHRS and YFSETQ. With 0 bases clipped from V and 11 bases from J, the junction kept 6 bases outside the gene matches. The CDR3 length is 14 residues. CDR3 DNA sequence: TGCGCCAGCAGCTTGGGACAGGGGGAAGGTGTTCAGTACTTC. This encodes CASSLGQGEGVQYF.

The CDR3, as DNA: TGTGCCAGCAGAGGGACAGGGTCTGGCTACACCTTC. Translating gives CASRGTGSGYTF. The chain joins TRBV2 to TRBJ1-2; TRBD1 matches at 9 bases. The germline V gene has CDR1 SNHLY and CDR2 FYNNEI. The CDR3 extends over 12 amino acids. V lost 6 bases and J lost 7; bases outside the gene matches: 3.

The chain uses TRBV18 and TRBJ1-1, with 7 bases matching TRBD1. Germline lookup yields CDR1 KGHSH and CDR2 LQKENI. The CDR3 sequence is 14 residues long. With V trimmed by 2 bases and J by 6 bases, 6 bases remained unmatched. The CDR3 coding sequence is TGTGCCAGCTCACCAGACAGGGCTCTACCTGAAGCTTTCTTT. As protein: CASSPDRALPEAFF.

The chain joins TRBV7-9 to TRBJ1-1; TRBD1 agrees at 8 bases. The CDR3 has 13 residues. V dropped 5 bases and J dropped 5; count of bases not matched to a gene: 4. The germline gives CDR1 SEHNR, CDR2 FQNEAQ (reference sequence). CDR3 sequence (DNA): TGTGCCAGCAGCGCACAGGGGGGGACTGAAGCTTTCTTT. Translation gives CASSAQGGTEAFF.

The V and J genes are TRBV5-5 and TRBJ1-1; D remains unclear. CDR3 length: 14 amino acids. V was trimmed by 4 bases and J by 0 bases, leaving 10 bases between them. CDR1 is SGHKS and CDR2 is YYEKEE in the germline V gene (reference sequence). The CDR3 nucleotides are TGTGCCAGCAGCAGAATACAGATGAACACTGAAGCTTTCTTT. It is translated as CASSRIQMNTEAFF.

The genes are TRBV4-1 and TRBJ2-5; D may be TRBD1 (6 bases). The assigned J gene may be wrong: the sequence end matches TRBJ2-7 better. CDR3 length: 16 residues. From germline, CDR1 is MGHRA and CDR2 YSYEKL. CDR3 loop: CASSQVWQGTTYEQYF. The CDR3 DNA follows: TGCGCCAGCAGCCAAGTTTGGCAGGGGACCACCTACGAGCAGTACTTC.

This clone was seen only once. V gene TRBV5-4 combines with J gene TRBJ2-5, with no clear D. This CDR3 is 14 amino acids long. The germline gives CDR1 SGHNT, CDR2 YYREEE (reference sequence). V lost 0 bases to trimming and J lost 2 bases, with 8 bases between them. As DNA, the CDR3 is TGTGCCAGCAGCTTGGGGGCAGTACAAGAGACCCAGTACTTC. This gives the protein CASSLGAVQETQYF.

The rearrangement uses TRBV30 and TRBJ1-1; D might be TRBD1 (6 bases). The length of the CDR3 is 17 residues. Germline values: CDR1 GTSNPN, CDR2 SVGIG (reference sequence). Trimming took off 7 bases at V and 1 base at J, with 25 bases between the two ends. The CDR3 here is CAYLPLGAPISNTEAFF. CDR3 coding DNA: TGTGCCTACCTACCCTTGGGGGCCCCCATCTCGAACACTGAAGCTTTCTTT.

The J gene is TRBJ2-1, the V gene TRBV7-3, with 12 bases aligning to TRBD1. The germline V gene encodes CDR1 SGHTA and CDR2 FQGTGA. After removal of 5 bases from V and 9 bases from J, the junction contained 8 bases not matched to a gene. There are 15 residues in the CDR3. CDR3 bases: TGTGCCAGCAGCAGGGGGACAGGGGGCGGGGGTGAGCAGTTCTTC. This codes for CASSRGTGGGGEQFF.

This chain joins TRBV27 and TRBJ2-3, with TRBD2 as a possible D gene (6 bases). This CDR3 contains 16 residues. CDR1 MNHEY and CDR2 SMNVEV come from the germline V gene (reference sequence). With 5 bases removed from V and 3 bases from J, the gap between germline ends came to 18 bases. This CDR3 is CASSLEPGLRTDTQYF. DNA of the CDR3: TGTGCCAGCAGTCTAGAGCCGGGACTCAGAACAGATACGCAGTATTTT.

V is TRBV7-9 and J is TRBJ2-3; 10 nucleotides align to TRBD2. The V and J ends lost 4 bases and 3 bases, in that order; junction bases with no gene match: 7. In germline, CDR1 is SEHNR, CDR2 FQNEAQ (reference sequence). The CDR3 length is 16 residues. This chain's CDR3 is CASSYPTSGRTDTQYF. For the CDR3, the DNA is TGTGCCAGCAGCTACCCGACTAGCGGGCGTACAGATACGCAGTATTTT.

The chain uses TRBV7-3 and TRBJ2-2; no firm D call. The CDR3 totals 14 residues. Per the germline V gene, CDR1 is SGHTA and CDR2 is FQGTGA. The germline V and J ends were trimmed by 5 bases and 4 bases, with 11 bases remaining between them. The CDR3 DNA is TGTGCCAGCAGCCCCCCGCCGGGCACCGGGGAGCTGTTTTTT. Its translation is CASSPPPGTGELFF.

The rearrangement uses TRBV19 and TRBJ2-3; 8 bases line up with TRBD2. Trimming removed 5 bases from V and 13 bases from J; junction bases left unmatched: 5. CDR3 length: 11 residues. The germline gives CDR1 LNHDA, CDR2 SQIVND (reference sequence). As DNA, the CDR3 is TGTGCCAGTAGTTATAGCGGGATGAAGTATTTT. The encoded protein is CASSYSGMKYF.

The rearrangement uses TRBV13 and TRBJ2-5, with 9 bases matching TRBD1. Looked up from germline, CDR1 is PRHDT and CDR2 is FYEKMQ (reference sequence). The V and J ends lost 5 bases and 6 bases, in that order; junction bases with no gene match: 10. The CDR3 totals 15 residues. DNA of the CDR3: TGTGCCAGCAGCCCGGACAGGGGCGTGGGAAAGACCCAGTACTTC. Its protein product is CASSPDRGVGKTQYF.

This chain joins TRBV15 and TRBJ2-2, with a possible D match to TRBD2 (6 bases). CDR3 size: 14 residues. V was clipped by 5 bases and J by 3 bases, with 10 bases between them. Germline V CDR1 and CDR2: LNHNV, YYDKDF (reference sequence). The CDR3 here is CATSGRLDTGELFF. The CDR3 region has the DNA TGTGCCACCAGCGGGCGACTAGACACCGGGGAGCTGTTTTTT. The entire variable domain, with the rest obtained from reference TRBV15 and TRBJ2-2, is as follows: DAMVIQNPRYQVTQFGKPVTLSCSQTLNHNVMYWYQQKSSQAPKLLFHYYDKDFNNEADTPDNFQSRRPNTSFCFLDIRSPGLGDTAMYLCATSGRLDTGELFFGEGSRLTVL.

The chain links TRBV15 to TRBJ2-6; no firm D call. V was shortened by 1 base and J by 1 base, with 5 bases between the two germline ends. Germline CDR1 and CDR2: LNHNV and YYDKDF (reference sequence). This CDR3 has 15 amino acids. The CDR3 DNA follows: TGTGCCACCAGCAGAGTTCAGTCTGGGGCCAACGTCCTGACTTTC. This gives the protein CATSRVQSGANVLTF.

V usage is TRBV5-6 and J usage is TRBJ1-4; D perhaps matches TRBD1 (6 bases). V lost 6 bases and J lost 5, with 17 bases in between. This CDR3 region has 15 residues. Germline CDR1 reads SGHDT; CDR2 reads YYEEEE. The DNA for the CDR3 is TGTGCCAGCACCCCGGGATACAGGGCGAATGAAAAACTGTTTTTT. Its protein is CASTPGYRANEKLFF.